The rows below give T cell receptor beta chains drawn from one sample of a study of T cell responses to AZD1222 COVID-19 vaccine. Using immunoSEQ multiplex PCR, the repertoire was profiled, and TCRdb retains in-frame clones only, with some absent. The table includes around 150,000 clones, almost 85% detected once. The sample here was peripheral blood, taken 28 days after the second dose of the MenACWY control vaccine. The source of these receptors is an adult who received the MenACWY meningococcal vaccine as a control. Both conserved end residues are part of each CDR3. A D gene is named only where the DNA matches it firmly. A clone size is listed for some rows: how often the clone was seen (once, few, many), or a class if it is expanded.

V gene: TRBV15
J gene: TRBJ1-2
clone size: NA
D gene: NA
CDR3 length: 14
CDR3 protein: CATSSRVVSRGYTF
CDR3 DNA: TGTGCCACCAGCAGCAGGGTGGTGTCTCGGGGCTACACCTTC

V gene: TRBV5-4
J gene: TRBJ1-1
clone size: NA
D gene: NA
CDR3 length: 15
CDR3 protein: CASSLGGRMNTEAFF
CDR3 DNA: TGTGCCAGCAGCTTGGGGGGTCGAATGAACACTGAAGCTTTCTTT

V gene: TRBV14
J gene: TRBJ1-1
clone size: NA
D gene: NA
CDR3 length: 14
CDR3 protein: CASSQELVNTEAFF
CDR3 DNA: TGTGCCAGCAGCCAAGAGTTGGTGAACACTGAAGCTTTCTTT

V gene: TRBV9
J gene: TRBJ1-4
clone size: NA
D gene: NA
CDR3 length: 15
CDR3 protein: CASSVRSGRNEKLFF
CDR3 DNA: TGTGCCAGCAGCGTGAGGTCTGGGAGGAATGAAAAACTGTTTTTT

V gene: TRBV5-6
J gene: TRBJ2-7
clone size: NA
D gene: TRBD1
CDR3 length: 16
CDR3 protein: CASSPRPGQGPYEQYF
CDR3 DNA: TGTGCCAGCAGCCCGAGGCCGGGACAGGGGCCCTACGAGCAGTACTTC

V gene: TRBV4-1
J gene: TRBJ1-2
clone size: few
D gene: TRBD1
CDR3 length: 17
CDR3 protein: CASSQGLRDSANYGYTF
CDR3 DNA: TGCGCCAGCAGCCAAGGTTTAAGGGACAGTGCTAACTATGGCTACACCTTC

V gene: TRBV29-1
J gene: TRBJ1-2
clone size: NA
D gene: NA
CDR3 length: 12
CDR3 protein: CSVVGGGSGYTF
CDR3 DNA: TGCAGCGTTGTGGGTGGCGGTTCTGGCTACACCTTC

V gene: TRBV11-3
J gene: TRBJ2-3
clone size: NA
D gene: TRBD2
CDR3 length: 17
CDR3 protein: CASSFPLAGAVTDTQYF
CDR3 DNA: TGTGCCAGCAGCTTTCCACTAGCGGGAGCCGTCACAGATACGCAGTATTTT

V gene: TRBV28
J gene: TRBJ2-3
clone size: few
D gene: NA
CDR3 length: 13
CDR3 protein: CASTRGPLSAQYF
CDR3 DNA: TGTGCCAGTACTAGAGGTCCTCTAAGTGCGCAGTATTTT

V gene: TRBV10-3
J gene: TRBJ1-3
clone size: NA
D gene: NA
CDR3 length: 11
CDR3 protein: CAISGGTSVYF
CDR3 DNA: TGTGCCATCAGTGGGGGAACCTCCGTATATTTT

V gene: TRBV5-1
J gene: TRBJ1-2
clone size: NA
D gene: TRBD1
CDR3 length: 14
CDR3 protein: CASSLTGGNYGYTF
CDR3 DNA: TGCGCCAGCAGCTTAACAGGGGGAAACTATGGCTACACCTTC

V gene: TRBV4-3
J gene: TRBJ2-7
clone size: NA
D gene: NA
CDR3 length: 15
CDR3 protein: CASSQNMGWDYEQYF
CDR3 DNA: TGCGCCAGCAGCCAAAATATGGGATGGGACTACGAGCAGTACTTC

V gene: TRBV6-5
J gene: TRBJ2-1
clone size: NA
D gene: NA
CDR3 length: 13
CDR3 protein: CASSYLADNEQFF
CDR3 DNA: TGTGCCAGCAGTTACCTCGCGGACAATGAGCAGTTCTTC

V gene: TRBV7-6
J gene: TRBJ1-4
clone size: NA
D gene: NA
CDR3 length: 15
CDR3 protein: CASSLVDSVGEKLFF
CDR3 DNA: TGTGCCAGCAGCTTAGTGGACAGTGTGGGGGAAAAACTGTTTTTT